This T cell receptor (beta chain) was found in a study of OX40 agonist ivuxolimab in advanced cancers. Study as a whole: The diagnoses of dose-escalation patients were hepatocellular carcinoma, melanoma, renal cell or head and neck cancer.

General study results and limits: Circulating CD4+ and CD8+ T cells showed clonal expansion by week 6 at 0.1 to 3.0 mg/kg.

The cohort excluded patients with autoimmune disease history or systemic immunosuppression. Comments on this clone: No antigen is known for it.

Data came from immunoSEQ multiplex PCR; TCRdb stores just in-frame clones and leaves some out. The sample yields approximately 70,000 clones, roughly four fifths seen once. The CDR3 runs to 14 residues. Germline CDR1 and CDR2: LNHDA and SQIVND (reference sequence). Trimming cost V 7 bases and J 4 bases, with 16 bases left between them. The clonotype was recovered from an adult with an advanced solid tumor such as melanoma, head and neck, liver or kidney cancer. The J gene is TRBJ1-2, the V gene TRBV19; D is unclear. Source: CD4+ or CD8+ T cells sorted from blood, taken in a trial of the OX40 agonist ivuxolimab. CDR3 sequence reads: CASTKGGFGYGYTF. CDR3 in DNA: TGTGCCAGTACCAAGGGAGGGTTCGGCTATGGCTACACCTTC.